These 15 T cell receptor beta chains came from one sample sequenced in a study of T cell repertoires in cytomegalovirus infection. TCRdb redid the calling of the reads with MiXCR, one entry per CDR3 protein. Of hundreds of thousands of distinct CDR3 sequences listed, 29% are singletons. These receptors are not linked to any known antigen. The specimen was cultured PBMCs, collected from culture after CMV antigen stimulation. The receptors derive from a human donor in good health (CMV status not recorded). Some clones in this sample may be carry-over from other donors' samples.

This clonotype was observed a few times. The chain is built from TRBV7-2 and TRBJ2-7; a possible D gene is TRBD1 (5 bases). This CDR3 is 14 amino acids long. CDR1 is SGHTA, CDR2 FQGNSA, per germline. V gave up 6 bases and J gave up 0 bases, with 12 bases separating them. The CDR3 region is CASRQAQSSYEQYF. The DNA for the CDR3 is TGTGCCAGCAGACAGGCGCAGAGCTCCTACGAGCAGTACTTC.

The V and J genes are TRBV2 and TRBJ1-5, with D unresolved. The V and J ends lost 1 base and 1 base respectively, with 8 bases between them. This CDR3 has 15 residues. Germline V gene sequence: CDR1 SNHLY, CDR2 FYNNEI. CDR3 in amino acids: CASSEDATSNQPQHF. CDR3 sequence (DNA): TGTGCCAGCAGTGAAGATGCTACGAGCAATCAGCCCCAGCATTTT.

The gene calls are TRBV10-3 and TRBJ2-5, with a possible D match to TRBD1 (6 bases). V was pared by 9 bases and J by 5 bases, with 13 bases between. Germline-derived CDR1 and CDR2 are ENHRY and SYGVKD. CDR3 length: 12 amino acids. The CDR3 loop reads CAIRDRTETQYF. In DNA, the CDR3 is TGTGCCATTAGAGACAGGACGGAGACCCAGTACTTC.

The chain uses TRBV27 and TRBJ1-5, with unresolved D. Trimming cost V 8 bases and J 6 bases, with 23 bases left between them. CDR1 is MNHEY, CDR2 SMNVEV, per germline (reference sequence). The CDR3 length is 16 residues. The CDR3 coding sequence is TGTGCCAGCTCTCCGGCCCAAGACTTGAGTAGTCAGCCCCAGCATTTT. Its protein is CASSPAQDLSSQPQHF.

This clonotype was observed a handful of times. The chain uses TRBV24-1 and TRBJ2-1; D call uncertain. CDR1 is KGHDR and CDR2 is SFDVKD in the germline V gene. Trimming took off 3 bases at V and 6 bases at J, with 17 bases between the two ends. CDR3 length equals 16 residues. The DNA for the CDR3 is TGTGCCACCAGTGATAGCGCGGCTAAGGCGTTCAATGAGCAGTTCTTC. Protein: CATSDSAAKAFNEQFF.

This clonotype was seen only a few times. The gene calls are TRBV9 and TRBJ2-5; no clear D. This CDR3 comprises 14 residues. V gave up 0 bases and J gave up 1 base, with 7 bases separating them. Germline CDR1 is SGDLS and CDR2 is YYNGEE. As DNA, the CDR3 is TGTGCCAGCAGCGTAGACCAACTCCAAGAGACCCAGTACTTC. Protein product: CASSVDQLQETQYF.

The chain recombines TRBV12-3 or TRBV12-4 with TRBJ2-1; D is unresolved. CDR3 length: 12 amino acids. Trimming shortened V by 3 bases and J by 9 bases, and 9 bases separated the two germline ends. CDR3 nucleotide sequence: TGTGCCAGCAGTTTGGAAAGGGTTGAGCAGTTCTTC. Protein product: CASSLERVEQFF.

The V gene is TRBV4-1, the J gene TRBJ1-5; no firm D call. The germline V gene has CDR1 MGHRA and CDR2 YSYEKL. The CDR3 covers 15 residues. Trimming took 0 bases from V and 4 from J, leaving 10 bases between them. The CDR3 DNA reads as TGCGCCAGCAGCCAAGATGAGGCGTGGAATCAGCCCCAGCATTTT. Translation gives CASSQDEAWNQPQHF.

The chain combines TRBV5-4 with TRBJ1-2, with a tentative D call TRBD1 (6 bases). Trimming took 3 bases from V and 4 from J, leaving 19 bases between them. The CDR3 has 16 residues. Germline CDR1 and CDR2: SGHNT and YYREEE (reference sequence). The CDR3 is CASSSVVGQTGYGYTF. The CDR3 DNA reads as TGTGCCAGCAGCTCTGTCGTAGGACAGACGGGCTATGGCTACACCTTC.

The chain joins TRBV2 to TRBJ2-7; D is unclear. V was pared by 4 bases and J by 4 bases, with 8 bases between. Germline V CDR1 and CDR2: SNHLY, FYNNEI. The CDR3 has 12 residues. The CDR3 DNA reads TGTGCCAGCAGTGTTGAGATATACGAGCAGTACTTC. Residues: CASSVEIYEQYF. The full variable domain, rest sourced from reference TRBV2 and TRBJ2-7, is EPEVTQTPSHQVTQMGQEVILRCVPISNHLYFYWYRQILGQKVEFLVSFYNNEISEKSEIFDDQFSVERPDGSNFTLKIRSTKLEDSAMYFCASSVEIYEQYFGPGTRLTVT.

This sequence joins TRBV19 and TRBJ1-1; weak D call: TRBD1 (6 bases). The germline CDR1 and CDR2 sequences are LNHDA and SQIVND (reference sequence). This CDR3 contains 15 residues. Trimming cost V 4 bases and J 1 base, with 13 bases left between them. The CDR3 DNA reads TGTGCCAGTAGTACCTGGACAGTTTCGAACACTGAAGCTTTCTTT. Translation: CASSTWTVSNTEAFF. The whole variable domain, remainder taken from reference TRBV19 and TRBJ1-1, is DGGITQSPKYLFRKEGQNVTLSCEQNLNHDAMYWYRQDPGQGLRLIYYSQIVNDFQKGDIAEGYSVSREKKESFPLTVTSAQKNPTAFYLCASSTWTVSNTEAFFGQGTRLTVV.

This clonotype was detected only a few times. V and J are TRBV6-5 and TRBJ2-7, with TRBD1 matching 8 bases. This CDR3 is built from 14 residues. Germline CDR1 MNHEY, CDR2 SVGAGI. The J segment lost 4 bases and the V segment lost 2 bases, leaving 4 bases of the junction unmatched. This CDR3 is CASSYDRGIYEQYF. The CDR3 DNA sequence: TGTGCCAGCAGTTACGACAGGGGAATATACGAGCAGTACTTC.

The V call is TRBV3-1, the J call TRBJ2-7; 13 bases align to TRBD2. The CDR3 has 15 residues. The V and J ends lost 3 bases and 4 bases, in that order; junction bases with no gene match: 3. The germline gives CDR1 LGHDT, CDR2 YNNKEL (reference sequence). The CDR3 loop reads CASSQGLAGSYEQYF. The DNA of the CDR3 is TGTGCCAGCAGCCAGGGACTAGCGGGGAGTTACGAGCAGTACTTC.

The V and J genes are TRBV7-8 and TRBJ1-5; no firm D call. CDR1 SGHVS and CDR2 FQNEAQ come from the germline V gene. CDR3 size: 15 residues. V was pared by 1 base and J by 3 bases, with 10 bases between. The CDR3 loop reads CASSLGPTYNQPQHF. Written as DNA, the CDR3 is TGTGCCAGCAGCTTAGGTCCCACGTACAATCAGCCCCAGCATTTT.

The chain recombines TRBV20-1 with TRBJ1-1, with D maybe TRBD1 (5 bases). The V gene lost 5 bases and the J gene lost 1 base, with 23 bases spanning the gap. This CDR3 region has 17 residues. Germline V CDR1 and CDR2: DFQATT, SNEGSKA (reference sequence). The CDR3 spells CSAGGAGTLGKNTEAFF. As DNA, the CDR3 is TGCAGTGCTGGTGGGGCCGGGACGCTCGGGAAGAACACTGAAGCTTTCTTT.